The 3 T cell receptor beta chains below come from one sample, sequenced in a study of T cell responses to AZD1222 COVID-19 vaccine. Data came from immunoSEQ multiplex PCR; TCRdb stores just in-frame clones and leaves some out. The table shows roughly 180,000 clones, with more than 85% occurring only once. The sequenced sample was peripheral blood, obtained 28 days after the second AZD1222 dose. The receptor set was obtained from an adult who received the AZD1222 COVID-19 vaccine.

The V gene is TRBV29-1, the J gene TRBJ2-1; 8 bases fit TRBD2. Trimming took 2 bases from V and 5 from J; bases not matched to a gene: 11. The V gene's germline CDR1 is SQVTM and CDR2 ANQGSEA. This CDR3 has 16 amino acids. CDR3: CSVEMPRAGANNEQFF. The DNA of the CDR3 is TGCAGCGTTGAAATGCCGCGAGCGGGAGCGAACAATGAGCAGTTCTTC.

This clone appeared a single time. The J gene is TRBJ2-7, the V gene TRBV19; D is unresolved. Trimming pared 1 base from V and 8 bases from J, leaving 15 bases between. Germline values: CDR1 LNHDA, CDR2 SQIVND (reference sequence). The CDR3 extends over 14 amino acids. Here the CDR3 DNA reads TGTGCCAGTAGTATAGTAGGGCTTTCTACGAAGCAGTACTTC. The encoded protein is CASSIVGLSTKQYF.

V and J are TRBV7-2 and TRBJ2-2; TRBD1 agrees at 9 bases. This CDR3 has 16 amino acids. The trim removed 1 base at V and 5 bases at J, leaving 5 bases unmatched. The germline V gene encodes CDR1 SGHTA and CDR2 FQGNSA. CDR3 bases: TGTGCCAGCAGCTTAGGGGACAGGGTGGTTACCGGGGAGCTGTTTTTT. Translated: CASSLGDRVVTGELFF.